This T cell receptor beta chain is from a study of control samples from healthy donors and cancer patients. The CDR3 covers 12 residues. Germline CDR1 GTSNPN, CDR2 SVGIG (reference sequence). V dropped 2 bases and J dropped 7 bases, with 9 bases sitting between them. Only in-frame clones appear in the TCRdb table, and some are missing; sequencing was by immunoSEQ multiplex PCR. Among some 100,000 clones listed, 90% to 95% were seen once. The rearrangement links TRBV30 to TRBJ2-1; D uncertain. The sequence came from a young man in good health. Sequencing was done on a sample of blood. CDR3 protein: CAWSPRNNEQFF. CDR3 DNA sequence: TGTGCCTGGAGTCCGAGAAATAATGAGCAGTTCTTC.